Below are 32 T cell receptor beta chains sequenced from a single sample in a study of blood T cell repertoires in COVID-19. Clones were read by immunoSEQ multiplex PCR, and TCRdb kept only the in-frame ones, dropping some. This table has about 210,000 clones, more than 70% appearing once. Input material: peripheral blood. Source of these receptors: a woman in her 50s with acute or convalescent COVID-19.

V is TRBV24-1 and J is TRBJ1-2; D is possibly TRBD1 (6 bases). Germline CDR1 reads KGHDR; CDR2 reads SFDVKD. This CDR3 is 14 amino acids long. The germline V and J ends were trimmed by 2 bases and 8 bases, with 14 bases remaining between them. The CDR3 DNA is TGTGCCACCAGTGATTGGACACAGGGTGGGGGCTACACCTTC. This sequence encodes CATSDWTQGGGYTF.

This clone occurred once. The chain links TRBV3-1 (or the pseudogene TRBV3-2) to TRBJ1-1; D is uncertain. Germline CDR1 reads LGHDT; CDR2 reads YNNKEL (reference sequence). The CDR3 extends over 15 amino acids. Trimming pared 4 bases from V and 0 bases from J, leaving 12 bases between. CDR3 region: CASSPPGTMNTEAFF. Written as DNA, the CDR3 is TGTGCCAGCAGCCCCCCGGGAACTATGAACACTGAAGCTTTCTTT.

V gene TRBV4-2 combines with J gene TRBJ2-1; D might be TRBD2 (6 bases). This CDR3 spans 14 amino acids. Germline V gene data show CDR1 as LGHNA and CDR2 as YNFKEQ. V was clipped by 8 bases and J by 6 bases, with 17 bases between them. The CDR3 coding sequence is TGTGCCAGCCGTTTAACGGGAGAACTCAATGAGCAGTTCTTC. Residues: CASRLTGELNEQFF.

The chain recombines TRBV19 with TRBJ2-1; 8 bases line up with TRBD2. Germline V lookup: CDR1 LNHDA, CDR2 SQIVND (reference sequence). The CDR3 is made up of 18 amino acids. Trimming took 0 bases from V and 3 from J; bases not matched to a gene: 10. CDR3 sequence: CASSIDYPLAGRYNEQFF. CDR3 DNA sequence: TGTGCCAGTAGTATAGATTACCCGCTAGCGGGCCGCTACAATGAGCAGTTCTTC.

The chain links TRBV10-3 to TRBJ2-5, with TRBD2 matching over 9 bases. CDR1 is ENHRY, CDR2 SYGVKD, per germline. This CDR3 has 15 amino acids. J lost 3 bases, V lost 2 bases, and 4 bases had no gene match. The CDR3 region is CAISEEGTSKETQYF. In DNA form, the CDR3 reads TGTGCCATCAGTGAGGAAGGGACTAGCAAAGAGACCCAGTACTTC.

The V call is TRBV6-6, the J call TRBJ1-1; 9 bases are a match to TRBD1. The CDR3 loop spans 14 amino acids. The V gene end was trimmed by 4 bases and the J gene end by 4 bases; junction bases not matched to a gene: 4. Per germline, CDR1 MNHNY and CDR2 SVGAGI (reference sequence). CDR3 region: CASSWDREGTEAFF. CDR3 DNA: TGTGCCAGCAGTTGGGACAGGGAGGGCACTGAAGCTTTCTTT.

At least ten counts were recorded for this clone. This chain uses TRBV5-5 with TRBJ1-2, with 8 bases fitting TRBD1. Germline V gene sequence: CDR1 SGHKS, CDR2 YYEKEE (reference sequence). This CDR3 has 12 residues. Trimming cost V 4 bases and J 6 bases; bases outside gene matches: 2. In DNA form, the CDR3 reads TGTGCCAGCAGCATGGACAGGGATGGCTACACCTTC. This codes for CASSMDRDGYTF.

The chain joins TRBV5-1 to TRBJ2-2; the match to TRBD1 covers 7 bases. The germline V gene encodes CDR1 SGHRS and CDR2 YFSETQ. This CDR3 has 16 amino acids. After removal of 4 bases from V and 0 bases from J, the junction contained 6 bases not matched to a gene. CDR3 loop: CASSPTGTANTGELFF. In DNA form, the CDR3 reads TGCGCCAGCAGCCCTACCGGGACAGCGAACACCGGGGAGCTGTTTTTT.

In its sample, this clone was seen once. V and J are TRBV7-9 and TRBJ2-7, with 12 bases that match TRBD2. CDR3 size: 15 residues. Germline V CDR1 and CDR2: SEHNR, FQNEAQ (reference sequence). V lost 5 bases, J lost 5 bases, and 7 bases stayed unmatched. CDR3 residues: CASSPGLAGTDEQYF. The CDR3 coding sequence is TGTGCCAGCAGCCCAGGACTAGCGGGAACCGACGAGCAGTACTTC.

The V and J genes are TRBV3-1 (or the pseudogene TRBV3-2) and TRBJ1-5, with a possible D match to TRBD1 (6 bases). The germline V gene encodes CDR1 LGHDT and CDR2 YNNKEL (reference sequence). This CDR3 spans 15 amino acids. V lost 9 bases and J 0 bases, leaving 15 bases between the germline ends. The CDR3 spells CASRAGANSNQPQHF. For the CDR3, the DNA is TGTGCCAGTCGGGCAGGGGCTAATAGCAATCAGCCCCAGCATTTT.

This chain joins TRBV6-5 and TRBJ1-6; TRBD1 matches 9 bases. From germline, CDR1 is MNHEY and CDR2 SVGAGI. This CDR3 is 15 amino acids long. The V and J ends lost 5 bases and 7 bases, in that order; junction bases with no gene match: 6. CDR3 region: CASSKPGQGNSPLHF. CDR3 DNA: TGTGCCAGCAGTAAACCGGGACAGGGAAATTCACCCCTCCACTTT.

This chain joins TRBV7-6 and TRBJ2-2, with D perhaps matching TRBD2 (6 bases). The germline V gene has CDR1 SGHVS and CDR2 FNYEAQ. V lost 6 bases and J lost 4, with 12 bases in between. The CDR3 length is 14 residues. The CDR3 is CASRQMGGTGELFF. The CDR3, as DNA: TGTGCCAGCAGACAAATGGGGGGCACCGGGGAGCTGTTTTTT.

CDR3 coding DNA: TGTGCCAGCATCGTGAAGGCAGGGAAGTCGACAGATACGCAGTATTTT. It codes for CASIVKAGKSTDTQYF. The chain employs TRBV28 and TRBJ2-3, with a tentative D call TRBD1 (5 bases). This CDR3 comprises 16 residues. The V and J ends lost 7 bases and 3 bases respectively, with 20 bases between them. CDR1 MDHEN and CDR2 SYDVKM come from the germline V gene.

The chain carries TRBV7-3 and TRBJ2-1; 9 bases fit TRBD2. The CDR3 sequence is 15 residues long. J was trimmed by 6 bases and V by 5 bases; bases with no gene match: 8. Germline CDR1 and CDR2: SGHTA and FQGTGA. CDR3 DNA: TGTGCCAGCAGCCCGGATAGCGGGAGTCCCAATGAGCAGTTCTTC. Its translation is CASSPDSGSPNEQFF.

For the CDR3, the DNA is TGTGCCAGCAGTTACTCGACGGGAGGTAGCAATCAGCCCCAGCATTTT. Its protein product is CASSYSTGGSNQPQHF. The chain joins TRBV6-6 to TRBJ1-5, with D unresolved. This CDR3 region has 16 residues. The V gene's germline CDR1 is MNHNY and CDR2 SVGAGI (reference sequence). V shed 0 bases and J shed 0 bases, with 9 bases lying between them.

The genes are TRBV29-1 and TRBJ1-1, with D perhaps TRBD1 (5 bases). Germline CDR1 SQVTM, CDR2 ANQGSEA. Trimming left V 1 base short and J 1 base short, with 7 bases between. The CDR3 runs 13 residues. CDR3 residues: CSVEGGPNTEAFF. The CDR3 DNA follows: TGCAGCGTTGAAGGGGGCCCGAACACTGAAGCTTTCTTT.

As DNA, the CDR3 is TGTGCCAGCAGCTTACTAGCGGGGGCGTACGAGCAGTACTTC. Protein: CASSLLAGAYEQYF. The chain employs TRBV7-2 and TRBJ2-7, with 10 bases that match TRBD2. J was trimmed by 4 bases and V by 2 bases; bases with no gene match: 2. This CDR3 is 14 amino acids long. CDR1 and CDR2 (germline): SGHTA, FQGNSA.

In this sample, this clone turned up a few times. The V gene is TRBV4-1, the J gene TRBJ2-2, with a weak D call TRBD1 (5 bases). Trimming removed 0 bases from V and 6 bases from J, with 11 bases in between. In germline, CDR1 is MGHRA, CDR2 YSYEKL. This CDR3 has 15 amino acids. The CDR3 DNA follows: TGCGCCAGCAGCCAAGATGTAGGCAGGGCCGGGGAGCTGTTTTTT. Amino acids: CASSQDVGRAGELFF.

The rearrangement links TRBV5-6 to TRBJ2-7; D ambiguous. V lost 2 bases, J lost 3 bases, and 9 bases lay in between. The CDR3 has 13 residues. CDR1 is SGHDT and CDR2 is YYEEEE in the germline V gene. The CDR3 coding sequence is TGTGCCAGCAGCTTTTTGCTAGGCTACGAGCAGTACTTC. Translation: CASSFLLGYEQYF.

This clone was seen once. J is TRBJ2-1 and V is TRBV12-2; the listed D gene, TRBD2, was not tested against the DNA. TRBV12-2 is shown as a pseudogene. The CDR3 has 19 amino acids. In nucleotides, the CDR3 is TGTGCAAGTCGCTTAGGTGCGGCTAGCGGGAGGGGCTCCTACAATGAGCAGTTCTTC. It is translated as CASRLGAASGRGSYNEQFF.

The chain joins TRBV6-2 or TRBV6-3 to TRBJ2-5; 12 positions agree with TRBD2. V lost 4 bases, J lost 5 bases, and 14 bases stayed unmatched. The germline gives CDR1 MNHEY, CDR2 SVGEGT. This CDR3 has 18 residues. CDR3 region: CASSSASGRAGPGETQYF. DNA of the CDR3: TGTGCCAGCAGTTCGGCTAGCGGGAGGGCCGGGCCTGGGGAGACCCAGTACTTC.

The chain carries TRBV6-5 and TRBJ2-3; D may be TRBD1 (6 bases). From germline, CDR1 is MNHEY and CDR2 SVGAGI. V lost 5 bases, J lost 6 bases, and 12 bases lay in between. This CDR3 is built from 13 residues. The CDR3 loop is CASSLQGVDTQYF. CDR3 DNA: TGTGCCAGCAGTCTACAGGGCGTCGATACGCAGTATTTT.

The J gene is TRBJ2-4, the V gene TRBV2; weak D call: TRBD2 (6 bases). This CDR3 contains 15 residues. Germline CDR1 reads SNHLY; CDR2 reads FYNNEI. Trimming stripped 7 bases from V and 8 bases from J, with 21 bases between. The CDR3 nucleotides read TGTGCCAGCAATCAGCAAGGAGGGGCCCTTCACATTCAGTACTTC. Amino acids: CASNQQGGALHIQYF.

V is TRBV2 and J is TRBJ2-5; a weak D match, TRBD2 (6 bases). Germline values: CDR1 SNHLY, CDR2 FYNNEI. The CDR3 consists of 12 residues. V lost 8 bases to trimming and J lost 7 bases, with 14 bases between them. The CDR3 coding sequence is TGTGCCAGCTGGAGGGCCCCAGGGACCCAGTACTTC. It specifies CASWRAPGTQYF. Drawing the rest from reference TRBV2 and TRBJ2-5, the complete variable domain is EPEVTQTPSHQVTQMGQEVILRCVPISNHLYFYWYRQILGQKVEFLVSFYNNEISEKSEIFDDQFSVERPDGSNFTLKIRSTKLEDSAMYFCASWRAPGTQYFGPGTRLLVL.

The V and J genes are TRBV7-9 and TRBJ2-1; 7 bases line up with TRBD2. Unmatched junction bases numbered 16, after V lost 6 bases and J lost 5 bases. The germline gives CDR1 SEHNR, CDR2 FQNEAQ (reference sequence). The CDR3 runs to 17 residues. CDR3 sequence: CASRRTQAGPVDNEQFF. CDR3 sequence (DNA): TGTGCCAGCAGACGGACTCAAGCGGGACCCGTCGACAATGAGCAGTTCTTC.

The count of this clone is one. The CDR3 protein is CASSGGTGRILNTEAFF. CDR3 nucleotides: TGCGCCAGCAGCGGCGGGACAGGTCGAATTTTGAACACTGAAGCTTTCTTT. The chain combines TRBV5-1 with TRBJ1-1, with TRBD1 identical over 8 bases. The V segment lost 4 bases and the J segment 0 bases; nucleotides outside the gene matches: 11. CDR1 is SGHRS, CDR2 YFSETQ, per germline. This CDR3 spans 17 amino acids.

This sequence joins TRBV4-1 and TRBJ1-2; D is unclear. V lost 0 bases and J lost 8, with 13 bases in between. Germline lookup yields CDR1 MGHRA and CDR2 YSYEKL. CDR3 size: 14 residues. CDR3 sequence reads: CASSQEGTEGGYTF. CDR3 DNA sequence: TGCGCCAGCAGCCAAGAAGGCACGGAGGGCGGCTACACCTTC.

A few counts support this clone. The gene calls are TRBV5-1 and TRBJ1-2, with 8 bases lining up with TRBD1. Trimming removed 0 bases from V and 6 bases from J; junction bases left unmatched: 7. Germline V gives CDR1 SGHRS, CDR2 YFSETQ. This CDR3 spans 15 amino acids. CDR3 sequence (DNA): TGCGCCAGCAGCTTGGGCGGCAGGGGGCAGGATGGCTACACCTTC. It is translated as CASSLGGRGQDGYTF. The full variable domain, with the rest looked up from reference TRBV5-1 and TRBJ1-2, is KAGVTQTPRYLIKTRGQQVTLSCSPISGHRSVSWYQQTPGQGLQFLFEYFSETQRNKGNFPGRFSGRQFSNSRSEMNVSTLELGDSALYLCASSLGGRGQDGYTFGSGTRLTVV.

V gene TRBV2 combines with J gene TRBJ1-5; the match to TRBD1 covers 11 bases. Germline V gene data show CDR1 as SNHLY and CDR2 as FYNNEI. This CDR3 has 15 residues. V dropped 5 bases and J dropped 3; count of bases not matched to a gene: 3. In DNA form, the CDR3 reads TGTGCCAGCAGTTTGGACAGGGGGCCCAATCAGCCCCAGCATTTT. As protein: CASSLDRGPNQPQHF.

The V call is TRBV24-1, the J call TRBJ1-1; D remains unclear. CDR3 size: 14 residues. Trimming took 3 bases from V and 7 from J, leaving 14 bases between them. CDR1 and CDR2 (germline): KGHDR, SFDVKD. The chain's CDR3 is CATSDPSSRGEAFF. CDR3 bases: TGTGCCACCAGTGATCCCTCTTCACGGGGTGAAGCTTTCTTT.

The rearrangement uses TRBV24-1 and TRBJ1-2, with D unresolved. Germline V gives CDR1 KGHDR, CDR2 SFDVKD. Trimming left V 4 bases short and J 3 bases short, with 14 bases between. The CDR3 is 15 amino acids. The CDR3 reads CATSDSSPLHYGYTF. CDR3 nucleotide sequence: TGTGCCACCAGTGACTCTAGCCCACTGCACTATGGCTACACCTTC.

This chain connects TRBV3-1 (or the pseudogene TRBV3-2) to TRBJ1-3; no firm D call. V gave up 0 bases and J gave up 0 bases, with 18 bases separating them. The germline V gene has CDR1 LGHDT and CDR2 YNNKEL (reference sequence). The CDR3 is made up of 19 amino acids. This chain's CDR3 is CASSQEPEFWAFSGNTIYF. CDR3 nucleotides: TGTGCCAGCAGCCAAGAGCCTGAGTTCTGGGCTTTCTCTGGAAACACCATATATTTT.